The 14 T cell receptor beta chains given below trace back to one sample, sequenced in a study of OX40 agonist ivuxolimab in advanced cancers. The library was obtained by the immunoSEQ multiplex PCR assay. Here the immuneACCESS table is served through TCRdb, limited to in-frame sequences with V and J called. Missing clones are a known gap in these copies; in checked studies unresolved V genes cover under half, and the rest lacks a known reason. The sample table shows approximately 50,000 clones, and 65% to 85% are seen once. About an eighth of the sample is taken by the ten largest. The specimen was CD4+ or CD8+ T cells sorted from blood, collected in a trial of the OX40 agonist ivuxolimab. All receptors come from an adult with an advanced solid tumor such as melanoma, head and neck, liver or kidney cancer.

The chain uses TRBV28 and TRBJ2-6; D unresolved. CDR3 size: 15 residues. Trimming pared 5 bases from V and 3 bases from J, leaving 11 bases between. Germline values: CDR1 MDHEN, CDR2 SYDVKM. The CDR3 DNA reads as TGTGCCAGCAGTCCAGAGGTGGGTGGGGCCAACGTCCTGACTTTC. The encoded protein is CASSPEVGGANVLTF.

This clone appeared a few times. The rearrangement joins TRBV19 to TRBJ2-1, with 7 positions matching TRBD2. After removal of 4 bases from V and 9 bases from J, the junction contained 15 bases not matched to a gene. The CDR3 consists of 16 residues. Germline V gene data show CDR1 as LNHDA and CDR2 as SQIVND (reference sequence). The CDR3 bases are TGTGCCAGTAGTACCCCCGGGATAGCGGGTAAGGGTGAGCAGTTCTTC. It encodes CASSTPGIAGKGEQFF.

V usage is TRBV5-1 and J usage is TRBJ1-2; 7 bases align to TRBD1. From germline, CDR1 is SGHRS and CDR2 YFSETQ. With V trimmed by 4 bases and J by 4 bases, 7 bases remained unmatched. The CDR3 contains 14 residues. In nucleotides, the CDR3 is TGCGCCAGCAGCCCGGGACAGAGTTCCTATGGCTACACCTTC. Amino acid sequence: CASSPGQSSYGYTF.

J is TRBJ1-3 and V is TRBV19; D might be TRBD1 (5 bases). Trimming shortened V by 5 bases and J by 0 bases, and 11 bases separated the two germline ends. This CDR3 is built from 15 residues. CDR1 and CDR2 from the germline V gene are LNHDA and SQIVND (reference sequence). CDR3 loop: CASSADSNSGNTIYF. The DNA for the CDR3 is TGTGCCAGTAGTGCCGACAGCAACTCTGGAAACACCATATATTTT.

The CDR3 here is CASRGTLGTGELFF. CDR3 in DNA: TGTGCCAGCAGGGGGACACTGGGGACCGGGGAGCTGTTTTTT. J is TRBJ2-2 and V is TRBV6-1, with D perhaps matching TRBD1 (6 bases). Germline CDR1 and CDR2: MNHNS and SASEGT. The CDR3 has 14 amino acids. Trimming took 6 bases from V and 5 from J, leaving 13 bases between them.

V and J are TRBV9 and TRBJ2-1, with TRBD2 identical over 11 bases. Germline trimming cut 4 bases from V and 8 bases from J; bases unmatched to any gene: 5. CDR1 and CDR2 from the germline V gene are SGDLS and YYNGEE. This CDR3 is built from 14 residues. Here the CDR3 DNA reads TGTGCCAGCAGCTTGGGACTAGCGGATGATGAGCAGTTCTTC. This sequence encodes CASSLGLADDEQFF.

DNA for the CDR3: TGTGCCAGCTCGCAATCGAGCGGGAGAGACAATGAGCAGTTCTTC. It translates to CASSQSSGRDNEQFF. The chain links TRBV18 to TRBJ2-1, with 8 bases that match TRBD2. J was trimmed by 5 bases and V by 6 bases; bases with no gene match: 9. CDR1 KGHSH and CDR2 LQKENI come from the germline V gene. There are 15 residues in the CDR3.

Only one count was recorded for this clone. The chain combines TRBV19 with TRBJ2-1, with D perhaps matching TRBD1 (5 bases). Germline CDR1 reads LNHDA; CDR2 reads SQIVND (reference sequence). V was pared by 5 bases and J by 4 bases, with 15 bases between. The CDR3 loop spans 15 amino acids. As DNA, the CDR3 is TGTGCCAGTAGTCTTTCGGACATCCCTTACAATGAGCAGTTCTTC. This sequence encodes CASSLSDIPYNEQFF.

The V and J genes are TRBV5-1 and TRBJ2-1, with 12 bases matching TRBD2. There are 14 residues in the CDR3. Trimming removed 0 bases from V and 10 bases from J; junction bases left unmatched: 2. Germline values: CDR1 SGHRS, CDR2 YFSETQ. The CDR3 DNA reads as TGCGCCAGCAGCTTGGATCTAGCGGGAGGGGAGCAGTTCTTC. This codes for CASSLDLAGGEQFF.

This clone is deemed medium-sized. The chain uses TRBV7-3 and TRBJ2-2; 9 bases are shared with TRBD1. V lost 4 bases to trimming and J lost 4 bases; unmatched junction nucleotides: 4. CDR3 length: 15 residues. CDR1 and CDR2 (germline): SGHTA, FQGTGA. In DNA, the CDR3 is TGTGCCAGCAGCTCACAGGGGGCGAGCACCGGGGAGCTGTTTTTT. Translated: CASSSQGASTGELFF.

The chain employs TRBV18 and TRBJ1-6; TRBD1 might be the D (6 bases). V gave up 1 base and J gave up 15 bases, with 13 bases separating them. The length of the CDR3 is 13 residues. The germline V gene encodes CDR1 KGHSH and CDR2 LQKENI. Here the CDR3 DNA reads TGTGCCAGCTCACCACTACAGGGTCAGGTCCTCCACTTT. As protein: CASSPLQGQVLHF.

The chain recombines TRBV28 with TRBJ2-7; D gene uncertain. The CDR3 has 14 amino acids. The V and J ends lost 8 bases and 2 bases respectively, with 16 bases between them. Germline V CDR1 and CDR2: MDHEN, SYDVKM. The DNA for the CDR3 is TGTGCCAGCCGTTCCGGCCCGCCTACCTACGAGCAGTACTTC. It encodes CASRSGPPTYEQYF.

The chain employs TRBV14 and TRBJ1-1; 10 bases agree with TRBD1. The V gene end was trimmed by 4 bases and the J gene end by 11 bases; junction bases not matched to a gene: 16. The germline V gene has CDR1 SGHDN and CDR2 FVKESK. CDR3 length: 16 amino acids. CDR3 loop: CASSLQYDRDRGSAFF. The CDR3 DNA reads as TGTGCCAGCAGCCTGCAATATGACCGGGACAGGGGAAGTGCTTTCTTT.

V and J are TRBV7-8 and TRBJ2-2, with a possible D match to TRBD1 (5 bases). Germline loops: CDR1 SGHVS, CDR2 FQNEAQ. The CDR3 covers 12 residues. Between the trimmed V and J ends, which lost 4 bases and 7 bases, there was a span of 7 bases. The CDR3 sequence is CASSSGHGELFF. DNA of the CDR3: TGTGCCAGCAGCTCCGGACACGGGGAGCTGTTTTTT.